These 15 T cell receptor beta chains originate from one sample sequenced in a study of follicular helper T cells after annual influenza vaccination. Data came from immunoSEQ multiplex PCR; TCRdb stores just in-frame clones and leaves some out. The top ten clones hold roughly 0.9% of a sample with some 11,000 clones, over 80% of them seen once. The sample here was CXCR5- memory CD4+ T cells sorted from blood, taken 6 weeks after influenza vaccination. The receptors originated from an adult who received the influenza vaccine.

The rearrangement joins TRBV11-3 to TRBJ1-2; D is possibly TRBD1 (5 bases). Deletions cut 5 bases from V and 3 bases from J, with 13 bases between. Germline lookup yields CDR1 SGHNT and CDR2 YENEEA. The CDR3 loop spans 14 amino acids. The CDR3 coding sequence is TGTGCCAGCAGCCTAAGACAGTACCACTATGGCTACACCTTC. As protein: CASSLRQYHYGYTF. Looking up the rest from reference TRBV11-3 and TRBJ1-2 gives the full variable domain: EAGVVQSPRYKIIEKKQPVAFWCNPISGHNTLYWYLQNLGQGPELLIRYENEEAVDDSQLPKDRFSAERLKGVDSTLKIQPAELGDSAVYLCASSLRQYHYGYTFGSGTRLTVV.

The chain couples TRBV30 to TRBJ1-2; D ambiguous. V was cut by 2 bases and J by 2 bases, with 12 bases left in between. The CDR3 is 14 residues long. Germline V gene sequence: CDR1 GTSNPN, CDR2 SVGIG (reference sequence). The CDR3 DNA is TGTGCCTGGAGTCCATTTACGAGCAACTATGGCTACACCTTC. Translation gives CAWSPFTSNYGYTF.

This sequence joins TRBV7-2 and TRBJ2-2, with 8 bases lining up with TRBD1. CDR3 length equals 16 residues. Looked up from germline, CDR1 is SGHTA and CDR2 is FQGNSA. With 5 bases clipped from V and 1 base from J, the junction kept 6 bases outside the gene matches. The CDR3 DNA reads TGTGCCAGCAGCCTTAGACAGGGGAGGAACACCGGGGAGCTGTTTTTT. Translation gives CASSLRQGRNTGELFF.

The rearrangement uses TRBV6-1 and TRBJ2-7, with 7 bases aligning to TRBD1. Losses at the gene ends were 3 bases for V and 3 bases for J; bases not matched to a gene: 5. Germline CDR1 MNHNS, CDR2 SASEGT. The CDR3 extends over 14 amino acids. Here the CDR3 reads CASSEGAGGYEQYF. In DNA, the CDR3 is TGTGCCAGCAGTGAGGGGGCAGGGGGCTACGAGCAGTACTTC.

Here the CDR3 reads CASSSPRGRTEAFF. CDR3 bases: TGTGCCAGCAGTTCCCCCAGGGGTCGCACTGAAGCTTTCTTT. The chain carries TRBV6-5 and TRBJ1-1; the D gene is possibly TRBD1 (6 bases). This CDR3 comprises 14 residues. Germline loops: CDR1 MNHEY, CDR2 SVGAGI. The V and J ends lost 4 bases and 4 bases respectively, with 13 bases between them.

In DNA form, the CDR3 reads TGCGCCAGCAGCTTCGAAAGGGGATTCTCTGGGGCCAACGTCCTGACTTTC. This gives the protein CASSFERGFSGANVLTF. The chain uses TRBV5-1 and TRBJ2-6, with D tentatively TRBD1 (5 bases). Germline V gene lookup returns CDR1 SGHRS and CDR2 YFSETQ. V was trimmed by 2 bases and J by 0 bases, leaving 12 bases between them. The CDR3 runs 17 residues.

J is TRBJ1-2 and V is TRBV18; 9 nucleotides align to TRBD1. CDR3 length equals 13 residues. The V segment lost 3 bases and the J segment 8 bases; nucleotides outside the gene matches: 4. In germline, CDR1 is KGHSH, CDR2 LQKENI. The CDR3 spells CASSPTGGDGYTF. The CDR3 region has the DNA TGTGCCAGCTCACCTACAGGGGGCGACGGCTACACCTTC.

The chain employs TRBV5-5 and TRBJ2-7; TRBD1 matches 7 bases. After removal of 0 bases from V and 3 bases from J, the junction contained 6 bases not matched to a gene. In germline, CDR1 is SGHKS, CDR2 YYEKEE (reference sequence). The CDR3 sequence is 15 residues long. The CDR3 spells CASSLAGTAVYEQYF. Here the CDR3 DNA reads TGTGCCAGCAGCTTGGCCGGGACAGCAGTCTACGAGCAGTACTTC.

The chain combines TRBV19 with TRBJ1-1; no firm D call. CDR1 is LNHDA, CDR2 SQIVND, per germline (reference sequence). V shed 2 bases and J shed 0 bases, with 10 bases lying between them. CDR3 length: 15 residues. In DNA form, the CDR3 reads TGTGCCAGTAGTATACAGGAAGCCATGAACACTGAAGCTTTCTTT. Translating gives CASSIQEAMNTEAFF.

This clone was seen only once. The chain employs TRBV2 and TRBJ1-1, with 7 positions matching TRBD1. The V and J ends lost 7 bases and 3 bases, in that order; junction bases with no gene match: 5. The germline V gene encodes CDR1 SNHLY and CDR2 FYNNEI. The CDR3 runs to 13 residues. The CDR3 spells CASTGRGDTEAFF. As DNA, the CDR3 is TGTGCCAGCACGGGCAGGGGGGACACTGAAGCTTTCTTT. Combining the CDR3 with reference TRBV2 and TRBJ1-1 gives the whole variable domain EPEVTQTPSHQVTQMGQEVILRCVPISNHLYFYWYRQILGQKVEFLVSFYNNEISEKSEIFDDQFSVERPDGSNFTLKIRSTKLEDSAMYFCASTGRGDTEAFFGQGTRLTVV.

CDR3 sequence reads: CSVVASGRGYEQYF. CDR3 bases: TGCAGCGTTGTGGCTAGCGGGAGGGGCTACGAGCAGTACTTC. This chain uses TRBV29-1 with TRBJ2-7; 12 bases agree with TRBD2. This CDR3 has 14 amino acids. CDR1 SQVTM and CDR2 ANQGSEA come from the germline V gene. The ends lost 4 bases at V and 3 bases at J; junction bases unmatched: 4.

DNA for the CDR3: TGTGCCAGCAGTGGATTAAGAAACACCATATATTTT. This encodes CASSGLRNTIYF. The V call is TRBV6-1, the J call TRBJ1-3; no clear D gene. The CDR3 runs to 12 residues. Germline values: CDR1 MNHNS, CDR2 SASEGT. V lost 4 bases to trimming and J lost 5 bases, with 6 bases between them.

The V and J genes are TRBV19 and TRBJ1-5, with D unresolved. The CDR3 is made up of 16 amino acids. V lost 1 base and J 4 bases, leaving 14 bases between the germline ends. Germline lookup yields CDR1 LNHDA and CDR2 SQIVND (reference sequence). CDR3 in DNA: TGTGCCAGTAGTATAGCCACCGGGGTAGGGAATCAGCCCCAGCATTTT. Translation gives CASSIATGVGNQPQHF.

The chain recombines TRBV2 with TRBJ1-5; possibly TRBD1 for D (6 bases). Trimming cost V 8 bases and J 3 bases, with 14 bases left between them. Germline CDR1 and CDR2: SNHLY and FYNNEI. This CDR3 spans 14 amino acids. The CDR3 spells CASGWTENNQPQHF. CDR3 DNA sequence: TGTGCCAGCGGCTGGACAGAGAACAATCAGCCCCAGCATTTT.

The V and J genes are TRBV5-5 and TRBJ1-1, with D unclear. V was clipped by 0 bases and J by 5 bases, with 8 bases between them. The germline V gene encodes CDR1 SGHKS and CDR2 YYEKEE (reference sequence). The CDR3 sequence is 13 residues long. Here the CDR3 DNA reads TGTGCCAGCAGCTTGGCTGGGGTGACTGAAGCTTTCTTT. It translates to CASSLAGVTEAFF.